The 28 T cell receptor beta chains in this list originate from one sample, sequenced in a study of blood T cell repertoires in COVID-19. Generated by immunoSEQ multiplex PCR, the TCRdb table keeps only in-frame clones and is missing some. The sample has around 180,000 clones; more than 75% are singletons. The specimen sequenced was peripheral blood. Source of these receptors: a human donor in a cohort sampled during active COVID-19.

The genes are TRBV7-9 and TRBJ1-2, with TRBD1 identical over 7 bases. This CDR3 region has 16 residues. The germline V gene encodes CDR1 SEHNR and CDR2 FQNEAQ (reference sequence). The J segment lost 0 bases and the V segment lost 4 bases, leaving 8 bases of the junction unmatched. CDR3 region: CASSSTTTGPNYGYTF. CDR3 coding DNA: TGTGCCAGCAGCTCAACCACGACAGGGCCTAACTATGGCTACACCTTC.

The chain uses TRBV2 and TRBJ1-6; D is unresolved. The CDR3 runs to 13 residues. Trimming left V 6 bases short and J 4 bases short, with 7 bases between. Germline CDR1 SNHLY, CDR2 FYNNEI. This CDR3 reads CASRDMYNSPLHF. CDR3 bases: TGTGCCAGCAGAGACATGTATAATTCACCCCTCCACTTT.

The rearrangement uses TRBV28 and TRBJ2-7; TRBD2 is a possible D gene (6 bases). Germline V lookup: CDR1 MDHEN, CDR2 SYDVKM. Trimming removed 3 bases from V and 4 bases from J, with 7 bases in between. This CDR3 has 12 amino acids. The CDR3 region is CASSLRDYEQYF. CDR3 coding DNA: TGTGCCAGCAGTTTGCGGGATTACGAGCAGTACTTC. Combining the CDR3 with reference TRBV28 and TRBJ2-7 gives the whole variable domain DVKVTQSSRYLVKRTGEKVFLECVQDMDHENMFWYRQDPGLGLRLIYFSYDVKMKEKGDIPEGYSVSREKKERFSLILESASTNQTSMYLCASSLRDYEQYFGPGTRLTVT.

The chain carries TRBV5-5 and TRBJ2-7, with D possibly TRBD2 on 6 matching bases. Trimming left V 0 bases short and J 0 bases short, with 13 bases between. CDR1 and CDR2 (germline): SGHKS, YYEKEE (reference sequence). The CDR3 has 16 amino acids. The CDR3 DNA reads TGTGCCAGCAGCTTGGACGTTGGCGGGACCTCCTACGAGCAGTACTTC. It translates to CASSLDVGGTSYEQYF.

The chain uses TRBV5-6 and TRBJ2-4; D is unresolved. The CDR3 consists of 14 residues. Looked up from germline, CDR1 is SGHDT and CDR2 is YYEEEE. Trimming shortened V by 0 bases and J by 9 bases, and 13 bases separated the two germline ends. CDR3 bases: TGTGCCAGCAGCTTGGGAGCGTCCTCACTCATTCAGTACTTC. This encodes CASSLGASSLIQYF.

The rearrangement uses TRBV3-1 (or the pseudogene TRBV3-2) and TRBJ2-7, with 12 bases lining up with TRBD1. With 4 bases clipped from V and 1 base from J, the junction kept 11 bases outside the gene matches. Germline CDR1 reads LGHDT; CDR2 reads YNNKEL (reference sequence). The CDR3 consists of 18 residues. The CDR3 nucleotides are TGTGCCAGCAGCCGTCCGGGACAGGGGGCTTCCCGATCCTACGAGCAGTACTTC. This gives the protein CASSRPGQGASRSYEQYF.

In nucleotides, the CDR3 is TGCGCCAGCAGCTTGGAGCCCAGGGGCCCGAACACCGGGGAGCTGTTTTTT. Amino acid sequence: CASSLEPRGPNTGELFF. This rearrangement joins TRBV5-1 to TRBJ2-2; possibly TRBD1 for D (6 bases). Trimming shortened V by 0 bases and J by 0 bases, and 12 bases separated the two germline ends. The CDR3 sequence is 17 residues long. Germline values: CDR1 SGHRS, CDR2 YFSETQ.

CDR3: CASSILATHDTQYF. CDR3 nucleotide sequence: TGTGCCAGCAGTATACTAGCGACGCATGATACGCAGTATTTT. The V and J genes are TRBV2 and TRBJ2-3, with TRBD2 matching over 7 bases. V was pared by 5 bases and J by 6 bases, with 8 bases of the junction left unmatched. The CDR3 runs to 14 residues. Germline CDR1 SNHLY, CDR2 FYNNEI.

The V gene is TRBV7-2, the J gene TRBJ2-3; D is unresolved. Germline loops: CDR1 SGHTA, CDR2 FQGNSA. V was shortened by 5 bases and J by 5 bases, with 17 bases between the two germline ends. The CDR3 runs 15 residues. The CDR3 region has the DNA TGTGCCAGCAGCCCCCGTCTAGGCTATGTAGATACGCAGTATTTT. The encoded protein is CASSPRLGYVDTQYF.

This clone was seen a few times. This sequence joins TRBV4-1 and TRBJ2-7; D gene ambiguous. Trimming took 1 base from V and 3 from J, leaving 7 bases between them. The CDR3 spans 13 residues. Per the germline V gene, CDR1 is MGHRA and CDR2 is YSYEKL. The CDR3 region is CASSQAMSYEQYF. In nucleotides, the CDR3 is TGCGCCAGCAGCCAAGCAATGAGCTACGAGCAGTACTTC.

The rearrangement links TRBV5-8 to TRBJ1-2; perhaps TRBD1 as D (5 bases). Trimming took 3 bases from V and 8 from J, leaving 17 bases between them. The CDR3 contains 14 residues. Germline V gene data show CDR1 as SGHTS and CDR2 as YDEGEE. CDR3 residues: CASSWGDRITGYTF. CDR3 bases: TGTGCCAGCAGCTGGGGGGACCGAATTACGGGCTACACCTTC.

The chain recombines TRBV3-1 (or the pseudogene TRBV3-2) with TRBJ2-1; tentative D call: TRBD1 (5 bases). This CDR3 spans 15 amino acids. V lost 6 bases and J lost 4, with 16 bases in between. Looked up from germline, CDR1 is LGHDT and CDR2 is YNNKEL (reference sequence). The CDR3 DNA follows: TGTGCCAGCAGATCAGGTACAGGAGTATACAATGAGCAGTTCTTC. This gives the protein CASRSGTGVYNEQFF.

The chain joins TRBV7-2 to TRBJ1-2; 10 nucleotides align to TRBD1. There are 15 residues in the CDR3. J lost 2 bases, V lost 5 bases, and 5 bases had no gene match. Germline V gene sequence: CDR1 SGHTA, CDR2 FQGNSA. Written as DNA, the CDR3 is TGTGCCAGCAGCCACCCGACAGGGGGCAACTATGGCTACACCTTC. Residues: CASSHPTGGNYGYTF.

The V and J genes are TRBV6-5 and TRBJ2-1; TRBD1 is a possible D gene (5 bases). The germline V and J ends were trimmed by 6 bases and 8 bases, with 11 bases remaining between them. Germline CDR1 MNHEY, CDR2 SVGAGI. The CDR3 runs 12 residues. The DNA for the CDR3 is TGTGCCAGCAGGGGGCCTATGGATGAGCAGTTCTTC. Its translation is CASRGPMDEQFF.

The V and J genes are TRBV19 and TRBJ1-1; 7 bases align to TRBD1. The CDR3 has 15 residues. Per germline, CDR1 LNHDA and CDR2 SQIVND (reference sequence). The V gene end was trimmed by 4 bases and the J gene end by 1 base; junction bases not matched to a gene: 6. In nucleotides, the CDR3 is TGTGCCAGTAGTACGGGACAGTTCGGGAACACTGAAGCTTTCTTT. Its translation is CASSTGQFGNTEAFF.

V gene TRBV6-6 combines with J gene TRBJ2-1; TRBD1 aligns across 9 bases. CDR1 and CDR2 from the germline V gene are MNHNY and SVGAGI (reference sequence). Unmatched junction bases numbered 3, after V lost 6 bases and J lost 0 bases. This CDR3 has 15 residues. The CDR3 region is CASRQGAISYNEQFF. CDR3 DNA sequence: TGTGCCAGCAGACAGGGGGCTATCTCCTACAATGAGCAGTTCTTC.

About this clone itself: At one of its ends the junction is not consistent with the germline gene, which may arise from a read error. V is TRBV7-2 and J is TRBJ2-3; a possible D gene is TRBD2 (6 bases). The CDR3 consists of 18 residues. The germline CDR1 and CDR2 sequences are SGHTA and FQGNSA. In DNA form, the CDR3 reads TGTGCCAGCAGCTTAGAATCGGGGGAACCCTCCGCCACAAATACGCAGTATTTT. Amino acids: CASSLESGEPSATNTQYF.

The CDR3 loop reads CASSLVGGGNTIYF. Written as DNA, the CDR3 is TGCGCCAGCAGCTTGGTGGGAGGTGGAAACACCATATATTTT. V is TRBV5-1 and J is TRBJ1-3; D is uncertain. The V gene's germline CDR1 is SGHRS and CDR2 YFSETQ. CDR3 size: 14 residues. Trimming shortened V by 0 bases and J by 3 bases, and 7 bases separated the two germline ends.

This chain uses TRBV10-3 with TRBJ1-1; D is perhaps TRBD1 (5 bases). Germline V gives CDR1 ENHRY, CDR2 SYGVKD. The CDR3 consists of 14 residues. Trimming removed 3 bases at V and 5 bases at J, with 13 bases between. This CDR3 reads CAISDAGGRTEAFF. The CDR3 DNA reads as TGTGCCATCAGTGACGCGGGGGGAAGGACTGAAGCTTTCTTT.

This sequence joins TRBV7-2 and TRBJ1-4, with D possibly matching TRBD1 (5 bases). The germline V gene has CDR1 SGHTA and CDR2 FQGNSA. This CDR3 region has 13 residues. Trimming left V 4 bases short and J 5 bases short, with 8 bases between. This chain's CDR3 is CASSSGYNEKLFF. CDR3 DNA: TGTGCCAGCAGCTCAGGGTACAATGAAAAACTGTTTTTT.

The chain couples TRBV9 to TRBJ1-3, with unresolved D. CDR1 and CDR2 (germline): SGDLS, YYNGEE. Trimming removed 0 bases at V and 0 bases at J, with 10 bases between. This CDR3 comprises 16 residues. CDR3 nucleotide sequence: TGTGCCAGCAGCGTAGGCGGCGGAAGCTCTGGAAACACCATATATTTT. Protein sequence: CASSVGGGSSGNTIYF.

The chain carries TRBV11-2 and TRBJ2-1, with 8 bases lining up with TRBD1. V lost 5 bases to trimming and J lost 12 bases; unmatched junction nucleotides: 12. Germline lookup yields CDR1 SGHAT and CDR2 FQNNGV. The CDR3 spans 14 residues. The CDR3 DNA reads TGTGCCAGCAGCACTGGGACAGGAAAGGTGGGGCAGTTCTTC. This gives the protein CASSTGTGKVGQFF.

A single count supports this clone. The rearrangement uses TRBV9 and TRBJ2-1; D is unresolved. The germline V and J ends were trimmed by 4 bases and 0 bases, with 11 bases remaining between them. The V gene's germline CDR1 is SGDLS and CDR2 YYNGEE. The CDR3 has 15 amino acids. The DNA for the CDR3 is TGTGCCAGCAGCCCCGACTCGTACTCCTACAATGAGCAGTTCTTC. It codes for CASSPDSYSYNEQFF.

The chain carries TRBV11-3 and TRBJ2-2, with D unclear. This CDR3 has 13 residues. CDR1 and CDR2 (germline): SGHNT, YENEEA. Trimming removed 1 base at V and 6 bases at J, with 6 bases between. The CDR3 region has the DNA TGTGCCAGCAGCTTAGTCACGGCCGGGGAGCTGTTTTTT. Protein: CASSLVTAGELFF.

The rearrangement joins TRBV5-1 to TRBJ2-6, with 10 bases identical to TRBD2. J lost 1 base, V lost 0 bases, and 4 bases had no gene match. The length of the CDR3 is 18 residues. Per the germline V gene, CDR1 is SGHRS and CDR2 is YFSETQ. The CDR3 region has the DNA TGCGCCAGCAGCTTGGCCGAACTAGCGGGGTCTGGGGCCAACGTCCTGACTTTC. It codes for CASSLAELAGSGANVLTF.

This clone was observed many times. The genes are TRBV2 and TRBJ2-1; D might be TRBD2 (5 bases). Trimming took 5 bases from V and 8 from J, leaving 10 bases between them. The CDR3 is 12 residues long. The germline V gene has CDR1 SNHLY and CDR2 FYNNEI. Here the CDR3 DNA reads TGTGCCAGCAGTCCCCTCGGGGATGAGCAGTTCTTC. This encodes CASSPLGDEQFF.

This chain joins TRBV7-6 and TRBJ2-1; TRBD2 might be the D (5 bases). Per germline, CDR1 SGHVS and CDR2 FNYEAQ. The CDR3 has 15 amino acids. V was pared by 0 bases and J by 10 bases, with 16 bases between. The CDR3 DNA is TGTGCCAGCAGCTTAGCGGGAGAGGGCAATGAGGAGCAGTTCTTC. The encoded protein is CASSLAGEGNEEQFF. The full variable domain, its missing parts supplied by reference TRBV7-6 and TRBJ2-1, is GAGVSQSPRYKVTKRGQDVALRCDPISGHVSLYWYRQALGQGPEFLTYFNYEAQQDKSGLPNDRFSAERPEGSISTLTIQRTEQRDSAMYRCASSLAGEGNEEQFFGPGTRLTVL.

The chain links TRBV6-2 or TRBV6-3 to TRBJ2-5; the D is unclear. CDR1 is MNHEY, CDR2 SVGEGT, per germline. V lost 5 bases and J 1 base, leaving 14 bases between the germline ends. CDR3 length equals 15 residues. The CDR3 loop is CASSQRSIPQETQYF. CDR3 bases: TGTGCCAGCAGTCAACGGTCAATCCCCCAAGAGACCCAGTACTTC.